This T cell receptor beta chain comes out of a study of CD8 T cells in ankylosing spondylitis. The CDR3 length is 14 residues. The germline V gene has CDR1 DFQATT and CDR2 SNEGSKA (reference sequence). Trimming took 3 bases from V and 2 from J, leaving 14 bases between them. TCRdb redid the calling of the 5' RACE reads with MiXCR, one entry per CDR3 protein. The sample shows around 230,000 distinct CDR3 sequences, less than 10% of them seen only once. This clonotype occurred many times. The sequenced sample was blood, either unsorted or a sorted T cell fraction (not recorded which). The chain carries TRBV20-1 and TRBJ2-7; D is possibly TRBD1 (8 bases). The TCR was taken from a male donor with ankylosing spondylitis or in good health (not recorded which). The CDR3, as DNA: TGCAGTGCTAGCTACAGGGGGGGCGCCTACGAGCAGTACTTC. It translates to CSASYRGGAYEQYF.